This TCR beta chain was obtained from a study of blood T cell repertoires in COVID-19 (dated by TCRdb to the early 2020s). With respect to the entire study: The collaborator samples originated in the United States, Italy and Spain and spanned the acute and convalescent phases of COVID-19. The samples were drawn from the first 160 participants of the ongoing ImmuneRACE study and from 1,200 or so subjects provided by 6 global collaborators. Where HLA class I and class II types were available, the types were taken from metadata supplied by the sample provider, not from assay-based typing. The material from the prospective study consisted of cDNA or gDNA derived from T cells, B-cell-depleted T cells, or PBMCs. Subjects who had been exposed to COVID-19, were actively infected with it, or had recovered from it provided the deeply sampled blood TCRbeta repertoires that made up the dataset. A freely available public database, intended as a resource for researchers studying the immune response to SARS-CoV-2, is where the repertoires were released. Sample metadata almost always included a de-identified subject ID, COVID-19 status, age in years and sex.

Comments on this clone: No cognate antigen has been identified for it. No base qualities exist here, and no much larger clone lies one base off it.

Trimming takes 5 bases off V and 2 bases off J; junction bases not matched to a gene: 3. The germline V gene (reference sequence) supplies CDR1 SEHNR and CDR2 FQNEAQ. The CDR3 sequence holds 14 residues, the cysteine and phenylalanine included. The CDR3 DNA has 42 bases and is translated from base 1. Another Seattle source contributed samples from volunteer blood donors who had recovered from COVID-19. Each collaborating institution followed its own protocols to collect whole blood in K2EDTA tubes. For TCRbeta analysis, collaborators shipped samples in one of three forms: frozen whole blood, isolated PBMCs, or DNA extracted from either of those sample types. Broad study findings and their caveats: The amount of clinical and demographic metadata varied by source and participant and was provided uncurated.

TCRbeta CDR3 regions were amplified from genomic DNA using the immunoSEQ Assay, a bias-controlled multiplex PCR. The authors' analysis ran thus. Within the assay, amplification of reference gene primers was used to estimate how many nucleated cells each sample contained. To quantify the absolute abundance of each unique TCRbeta CDR3 rearrangement, sequence reads were collapsed and filtered. For each sample, productive Simpson clonality was calculated as the square root of Simpson's diversity index over productive rearrangements. TCRdb re-hosts the immuneACCESS table, in-frame sequences only. Its copies lack some clones; in the studies checked, an unresolved V gene accounts for under half of them, and the cause for the rest is not known. Clonal size and the V and J genes are those of that table, whereas D and trimming came from the DNA. Across this sample there are around 200,000 clones, with 85% to 90% seen only once. About 0.95% of the sample is held by the ten biggest clonotypes.

The specimen was peripheral blood. The sequence links TRBV7-9 to TRBJ1-3; TRBD1 lines up with 7 middle nucleotides. The receptor was derived from a woman aged 18-35 years who had recovered from COVID-19. The CDR3 protein sequence reads: CASSGTATGNTIYF. In nucleotide form, the sequence is TGTGCCAGCAGCGGGACAGCGACTGGAAACACCATATATTTT.